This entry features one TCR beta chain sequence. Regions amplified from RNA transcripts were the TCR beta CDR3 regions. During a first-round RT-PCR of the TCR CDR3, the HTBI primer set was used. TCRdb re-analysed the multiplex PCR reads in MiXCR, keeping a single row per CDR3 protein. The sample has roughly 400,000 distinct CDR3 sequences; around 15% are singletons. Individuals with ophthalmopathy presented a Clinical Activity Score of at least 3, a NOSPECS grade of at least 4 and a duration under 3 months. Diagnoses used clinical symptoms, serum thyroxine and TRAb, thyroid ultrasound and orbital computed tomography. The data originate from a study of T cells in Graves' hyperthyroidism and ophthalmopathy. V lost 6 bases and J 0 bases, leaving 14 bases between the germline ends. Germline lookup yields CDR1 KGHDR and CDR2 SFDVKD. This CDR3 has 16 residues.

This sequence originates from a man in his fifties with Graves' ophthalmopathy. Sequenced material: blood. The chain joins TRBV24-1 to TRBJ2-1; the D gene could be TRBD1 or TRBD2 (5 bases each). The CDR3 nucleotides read TGTGCCACCAGTAAAATAGGGACCAACTCCTACAATGAGCAGTTCTTC. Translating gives CATSKIGTNSYNEQFF.